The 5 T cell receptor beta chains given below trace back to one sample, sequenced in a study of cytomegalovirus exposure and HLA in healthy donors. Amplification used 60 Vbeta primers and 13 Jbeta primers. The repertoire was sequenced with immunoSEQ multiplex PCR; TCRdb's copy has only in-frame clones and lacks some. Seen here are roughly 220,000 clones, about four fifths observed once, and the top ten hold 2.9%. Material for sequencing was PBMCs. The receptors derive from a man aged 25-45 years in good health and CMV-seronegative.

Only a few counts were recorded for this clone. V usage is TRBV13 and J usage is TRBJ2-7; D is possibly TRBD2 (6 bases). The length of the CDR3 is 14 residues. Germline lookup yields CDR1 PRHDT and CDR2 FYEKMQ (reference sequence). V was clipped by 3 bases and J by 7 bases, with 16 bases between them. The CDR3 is CASSFLTGVREQYF. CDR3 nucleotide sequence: TGTGCCAGCAGCTTCCTGACGGGGGTGAGGGAGCAGTACTTC.

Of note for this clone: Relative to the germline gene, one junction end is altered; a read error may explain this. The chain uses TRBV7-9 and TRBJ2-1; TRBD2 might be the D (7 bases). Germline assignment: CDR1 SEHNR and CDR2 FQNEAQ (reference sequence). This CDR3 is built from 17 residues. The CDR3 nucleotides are TGTTCCAGCAGCTTAGTTGGGGGGGCAGGGACTTTCAATGAGCAGTTCTTC. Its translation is CSSSLVGGAGTFNEQFF.

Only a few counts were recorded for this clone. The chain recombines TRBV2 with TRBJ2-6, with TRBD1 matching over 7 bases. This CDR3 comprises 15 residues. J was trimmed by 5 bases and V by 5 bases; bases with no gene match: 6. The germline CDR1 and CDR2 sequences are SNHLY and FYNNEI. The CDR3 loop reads CASSSDRARANVLTF. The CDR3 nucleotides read TGTGCCAGCAGTAGCGACAGGGCGAGGGCCAACGTCCTGACTTTC.

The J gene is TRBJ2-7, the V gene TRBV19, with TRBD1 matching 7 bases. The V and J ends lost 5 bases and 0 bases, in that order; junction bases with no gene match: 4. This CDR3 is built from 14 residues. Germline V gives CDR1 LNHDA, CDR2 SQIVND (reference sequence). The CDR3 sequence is CASSEGQISYEQYF. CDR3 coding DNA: TGTGCCAGTAGTGAGGGACAGATCTCCTACGAGCAGTACTTC.

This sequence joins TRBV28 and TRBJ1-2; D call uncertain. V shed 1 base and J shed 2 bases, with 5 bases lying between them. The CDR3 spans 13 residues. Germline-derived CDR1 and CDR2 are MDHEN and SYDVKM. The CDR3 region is CASSLSQNYGYTF. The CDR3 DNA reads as TGTGCCAGCAGTTTATCCCAGAACTATGGCTACACCTTC.